This TCR beta chain is from a study of regulatory T cells in long-lasting Graves disease. Study at large: For under 3 months, newly diagnosed Graves' patients had been taking antithyroid drugs. General study points: Persistent cases favored TRBV28, TRBJ1-2 and TRBJ2-5.

HTBI primers from iRepertoire and Arm-PCR of CDR3 regions yielded the TCR beta libraries. TCRdb reprocessed the multiplex PCR reads with MiXCR, giving one entry per CDR3 protein. The sample contains more than 400,000 distinct CDR3 sequences, around 15% of which appear only once. The table lists this clonotype with a few counts. As yet, its antigen is unknown. Sample time point: newly diagnosed GD, antithyroid drugs for less than 3 months. Extracted RNA from PBMCs served as the source of the TCR library. V lost 4 bases, J lost 6 bases, and 17 bases lay in between. Germline V gene sequence: CDR1 SGHAT, CDR2 FQNNGV. CDR3 length: 15 amino acids. This same sample was also part of a study on T cells in Graves' hyperthyroidism and ophthalmopathy. Turning to that study: An initial round of RT-PCR targeting the TCR CDR3 relied on the HTBI primer set. In the analysis, a 13 V-J model separated ophthalmopathy from stable hyperthyroidism.

The source material was peripheral blood mononuclear cells (PBMCs), sampled at new diagnosis, from a patient treated with antithyroid drugs. The rearrangement joins TRBV11-2 to TRBJ2-3; D unclear. The clonotype was recovered from a man aged 35 to 55 with Graves disease. The CDR3, as DNA: TGTGCCAGCAGCTCTCTCCGGCAGAGGACGGATACGCAGTATTTT. It yields the protein CASSSLRQRTDTQYF.